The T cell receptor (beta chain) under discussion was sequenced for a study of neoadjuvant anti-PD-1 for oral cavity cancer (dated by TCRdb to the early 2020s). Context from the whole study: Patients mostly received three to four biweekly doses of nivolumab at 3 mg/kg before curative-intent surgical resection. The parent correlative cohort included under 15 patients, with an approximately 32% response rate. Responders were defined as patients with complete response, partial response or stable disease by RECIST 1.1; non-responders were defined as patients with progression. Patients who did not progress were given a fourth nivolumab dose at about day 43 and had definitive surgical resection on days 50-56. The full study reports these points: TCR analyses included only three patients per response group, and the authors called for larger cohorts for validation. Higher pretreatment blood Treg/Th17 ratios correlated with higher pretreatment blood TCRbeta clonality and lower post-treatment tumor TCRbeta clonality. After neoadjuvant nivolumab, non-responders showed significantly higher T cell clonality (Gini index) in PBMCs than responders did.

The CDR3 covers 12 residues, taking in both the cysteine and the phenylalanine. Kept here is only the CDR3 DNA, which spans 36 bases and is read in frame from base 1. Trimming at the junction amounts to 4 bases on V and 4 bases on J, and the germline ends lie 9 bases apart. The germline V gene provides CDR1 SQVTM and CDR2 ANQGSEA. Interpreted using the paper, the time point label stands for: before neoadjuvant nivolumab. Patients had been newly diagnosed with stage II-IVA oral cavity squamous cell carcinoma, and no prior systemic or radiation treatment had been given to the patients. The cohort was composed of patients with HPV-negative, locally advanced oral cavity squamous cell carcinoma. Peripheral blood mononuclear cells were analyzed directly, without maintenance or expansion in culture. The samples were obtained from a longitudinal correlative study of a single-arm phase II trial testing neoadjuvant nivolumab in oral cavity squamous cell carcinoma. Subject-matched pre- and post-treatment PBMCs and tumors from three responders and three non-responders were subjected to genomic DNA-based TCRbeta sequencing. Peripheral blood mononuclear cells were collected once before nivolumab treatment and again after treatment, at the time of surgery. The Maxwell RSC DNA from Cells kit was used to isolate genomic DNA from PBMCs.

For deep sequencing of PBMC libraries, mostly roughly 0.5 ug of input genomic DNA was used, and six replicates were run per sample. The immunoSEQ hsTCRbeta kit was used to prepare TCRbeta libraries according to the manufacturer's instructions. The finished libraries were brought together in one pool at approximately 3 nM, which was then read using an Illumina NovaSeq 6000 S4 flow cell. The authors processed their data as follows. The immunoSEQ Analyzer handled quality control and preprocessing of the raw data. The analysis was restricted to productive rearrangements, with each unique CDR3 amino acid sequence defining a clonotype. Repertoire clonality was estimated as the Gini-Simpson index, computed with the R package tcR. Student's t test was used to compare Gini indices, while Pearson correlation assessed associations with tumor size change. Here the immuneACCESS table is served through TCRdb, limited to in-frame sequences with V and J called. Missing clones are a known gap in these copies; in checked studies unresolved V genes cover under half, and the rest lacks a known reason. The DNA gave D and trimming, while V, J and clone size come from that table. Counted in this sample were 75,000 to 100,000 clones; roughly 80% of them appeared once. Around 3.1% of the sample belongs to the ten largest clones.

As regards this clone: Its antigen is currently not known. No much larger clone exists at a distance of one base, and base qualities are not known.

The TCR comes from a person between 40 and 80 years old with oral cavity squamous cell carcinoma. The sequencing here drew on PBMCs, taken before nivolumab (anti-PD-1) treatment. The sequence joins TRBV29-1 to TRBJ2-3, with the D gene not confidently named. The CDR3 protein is CSVVPTSDTQYF. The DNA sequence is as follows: TGCAGCGTTGTACCCACTTCAGATACGCAGTATTTT.